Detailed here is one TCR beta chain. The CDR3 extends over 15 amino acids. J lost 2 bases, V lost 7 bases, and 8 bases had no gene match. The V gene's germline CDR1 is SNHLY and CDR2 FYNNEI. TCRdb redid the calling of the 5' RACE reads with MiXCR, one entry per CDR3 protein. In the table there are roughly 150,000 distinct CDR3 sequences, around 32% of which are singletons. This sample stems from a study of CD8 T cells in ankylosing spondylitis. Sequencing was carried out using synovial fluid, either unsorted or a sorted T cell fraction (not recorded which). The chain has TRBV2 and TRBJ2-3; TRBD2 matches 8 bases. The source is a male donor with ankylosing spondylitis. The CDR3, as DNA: TGTGCCAGCAACTTTGACGGGGGGGCCACAGATACGCAGTATTTT. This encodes CASNFDGGATDTQYF. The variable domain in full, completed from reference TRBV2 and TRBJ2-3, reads EPEVTQTPSHQVTQMGQEVILRCVPISNHLYFYWYRQILGQKVEFLVSFYNNEISEKSEIFDDQFSVERPDGSNFTLKIRSTKLEDSAMYFCASNFDGGATDTQYFGPGTRLTVL.